Listed here are 13 T cell receptor beta chains from one sample, sequenced in a study of cytomegalovirus exposure and HLA in healthy donors. Both 60 Vbeta primers and 13 Jbeta primers went into the PCR. The protocol was immunoSEQ multiplex PCR, while the TCRdb copy is restricted to in-frame clones and leaves out a portion. There are about 130,000 clones in the sample; roughly 62% occur only once, and roughly 1.5% lies in the top ten. Sequenced input: PBMCs. Receptors originate from a man younger than 40 in good health and CMV-seropositive.

The chain is built from TRBV5-4 and TRBJ2-1; D is possibly TRBD1 (5 bases). The CDR3 totals 13 residues. Trimming shortened V by 4 bases and J by 0 bases, and 5 bases separated the two germline ends. Looked up from germline, CDR1 is SGHNT and CDR2 is YYREEE (reference sequence). CDR3 protein: CASSRGSYNEQFF. The CDR3 DNA follows: TGTGCCAGCAGCAGGGGCTCCTACAATGAGCAGTTCTTC.

The chain employs TRBV10-2 and TRBJ2-1, with D maybe TRBD2 (6 bases). This CDR3 is built from 13 residues. Germline values: CDR1 WSHSY, CDR2 SAAADI. V dropped 8 bases and J dropped 0 bases, with 8 bases sitting between them. The CDR3 region has the DNA TGCGCCAGCCGGGGGAGCTCCTACAATGAGCAGTTCTTC. It yields the protein CASRGSSYNEQFF.

The chain links TRBV23-1 to TRBJ2-7, with D possibly matching TRBD2 (6 bases). TRBV23-1 carries the ORF label, with uncertain function. The CDR3 is 15 amino acids. Trimming cost V 2 bases and J 7 bases, with 18 bases left between them. The CDR3 loop is CASSQGASALREQYF. CDR3 in DNA: TGCGCCAGCAGTCAAGGGGCTAGCGCACTTAGGGAGCAGTACTTC.

This chain connects TRBV6-6 to TRBJ2-5; 9 nucleotides line up with TRBD1. The CDR3 spans 15 residues. Trimming removed 5 bases from V and 1 base from J; junction bases left unmatched: 5. The germline gives CDR1 MNHNY, CDR2 SVGAGI (reference sequence). The CDR3 spells CASSLQGASQETQYF. The CDR3 nucleotides read TGTGCCAGCAGTCTACAGGGGGCGAGCCAAGAGACCCAGTACTTC.

The rearrangement uses TRBV4-1 and TRBJ1-2; D uncertain. Trimming took off 8 bases at V and 0 bases at J, with 16 bases between the two ends. The CDR3 runs 15 residues. The germline CDR1 and CDR2 sequences are MGHRA and YSYEKL. CDR3 sequence (DNA): TGCGCCAGCGAACCCTGGCTAGGATCTAACTATGGCTACACCTTC. As protein: CASEPWLGSNYGYTF.

The chain employs TRBV6-5 and TRBJ2-7; 8 bases match TRBD1. The J segment lost 0 bases and the V segment lost 5 bases, leaving 6 bases of the junction unmatched. This CDR3 is 15 amino acids long. The V gene's germline CDR1 is MNHEY and CDR2 SVGAGI. The CDR3 spells CASSAGGTGSYEQYF. The CDR3 DNA reads as TGTGCCAGCAGTGCTGGGGGGACAGGCTCCTACGAGCAGTACTTC.

The CDR3 DNA reads as TGTGCCAGCAGCTCTCCGGGACTAGCTAAATACGAGCAGTACTTC. It is translated as CASSSPGLAKYEQYF. This sequence joins TRBV5-4 and TRBJ2-7; 9 nucleotides line up with TRBD2. CDR3 length equals 15 residues. The V gene end was trimmed by 3 bases and the J gene end by 4 bases; junction bases not matched to a gene: 8. CDR1 is SGHNT, CDR2 YYREEE, per germline (reference sequence).

This chain uses TRBV19 with TRBJ2-7, with 7 bases lining up with TRBD1. This CDR3 has 15 amino acids. Trimming took 0 bases from V and 3 from J; bases not matched to a gene: 5. The germline gives CDR1 LNHDA, CDR2 SQIVND (reference sequence). The CDR3 nucleotides read TGTGCCAGTAGTATAGACCCAGGGGGTAACTACGAGCAGTACTTC. Translation: CASSIDPGGNYEQYF.

V is TRBV10-1 and J is TRBJ1-1, with D perhaps matching TRBD1 (5 bases). Per the germline V gene, CDR1 is WNHNN and CDR2 is SYGVQD (reference sequence). Trimming took off 6 bases at V and 1 base at J, with 15 bases between the two ends. This CDR3 contains 15 residues. CDR3 DNA: TGCGCCAGCAGCCCCAGGAGGGGTCCGAACACTGAAGCTTTCTTT. This encodes CASSPRRGPNTEAFF.

The V and J genes are TRBV5-1 and TRBJ2-1, with TRBD2 identical over 11 bases. CDR1 SGHRS and CDR2 YFSETQ come from the germline V gene. CDR3 size: 15 residues. The V gene end was trimmed by 0 bases and the J gene end by 6 bases; junction bases not matched to a gene: 2. The CDR3 sequence: CASSLVGTSGNEQFF. CDR3 sequence (DNA): TGCGCCAGCAGCTTGGTTGGGACTAGCGGCAATGAGCAGTTCTTC.

This chain connects TRBV6-5 to TRBJ1-1; 10 bases agree with TRBD1. CDR3 size: 15 residues. Germline V CDR1 and CDR2: MNHEY, SVGAGI. With 2 bases clipped from V and 5 bases from J, the junction kept 5 bases outside the gene matches. The chain's CDR3 is CASSYGGQGGTEAFF. CDR3 nucleotide sequence: TGTGCCAGCAGTTACGGCGGACAGGGGGGAACTGAAGCTTTCTTT.

This clone has a count of ten or more. This chain joins TRBV2 and TRBJ1-4; D gene uncertain. Trimming cost V 3 bases and J 4 bases, with 12 bases left between them. The CDR3 loop spans 15 amino acids. Germline V gives CDR1 SNHLY, CDR2 FYNNEI. The CDR3 DNA sequence: TGTGCCAGCAGTGATCCGGGGTCACTTAATGAAAAACTGTTTTTT. The encoded protein is CASSDPGSLNEKLFF. Full variable domain (remainder filled in from reference TRBV2 and TRBJ1-4): EPEVTQTPSHQVTQMGQEVILRCVPISNHLYFYWYRQILGQKVEFLVSFYNNEISEKSEIFDDQFSVERPDGSNFTLKIRSTKLEDSAMYFCASSDPGSLNEKLFFGSGTQLSVL.

The rearrangement links TRBV4-3 to TRBJ2-2; D is unclear. Trimming left V 0 bases short and J 7 bases short, with 12 bases between. This CDR3 comprises 15 residues. Germline CDR1 LGHNA, CDR2 YSLEER. CDR3 loop: CASSQDLPGNGELFF. CDR3 DNA: TGCGCCAGCAGCCAAGACCTCCCAGGCAACGGGGAGCTGTTTTTT.